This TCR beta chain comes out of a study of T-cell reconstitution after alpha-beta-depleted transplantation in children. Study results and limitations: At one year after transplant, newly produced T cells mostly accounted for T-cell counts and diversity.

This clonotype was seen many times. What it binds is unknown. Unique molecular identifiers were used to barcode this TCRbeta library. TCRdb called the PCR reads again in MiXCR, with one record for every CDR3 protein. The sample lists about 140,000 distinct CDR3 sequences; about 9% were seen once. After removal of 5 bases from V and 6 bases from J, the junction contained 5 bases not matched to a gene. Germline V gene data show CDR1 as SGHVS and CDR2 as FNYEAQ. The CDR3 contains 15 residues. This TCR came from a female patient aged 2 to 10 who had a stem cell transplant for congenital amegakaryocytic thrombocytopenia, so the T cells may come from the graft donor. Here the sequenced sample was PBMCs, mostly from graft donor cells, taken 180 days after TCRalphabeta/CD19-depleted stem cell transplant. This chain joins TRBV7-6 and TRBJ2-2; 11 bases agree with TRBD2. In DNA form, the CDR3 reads TGTGCCAGCAGCCTTAGCGGGAGGGCCCCCGGGGAGCTGTTTTTT. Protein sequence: CASSLSGRAPGELFF.